This T cell receptor (beta chain) originates from a study of CD8 T cells in ankylosing spondylitis. General observations from the study: Seemingly distinctive of ankylosing spondylitis blood was a TCR beta motif formed by eight highly homologous variants. Prior work had noted some motif variants in reactive arthritis blood and synovial fluid. A CD8+ phenotype characterized the disease-linked clones, which were relatively rare in peripheral blood. Matched synovial fluid from ankylosing spondylitis patients was reported to be enriched for disease-linked clones.

Generation of TCR beta libraries employed quantitative 5'-RACE incorporating molecular barcodes. One entry per CDR3 protein results from TCRdb running MiXCR on the 5' RACE reads. The table includes 700,000 to 850,000 distinct CDR3 sequences, about an eighth detected once. V lost 5 bases and J 3 bases, leaving 20 bases between the germline ends. This CDR3 has 16 amino acids. Germline V lookup: CDR1 DFQATT, CDR2 SNEGSKA (reference sequence). In this sample, this clonotype turned up many times. Its antigen is still unknown. This rearrangement joins TRBV20-1 to TRBJ1-5, with a tentative D call TRBD1 (6 bases). The sample consisted of blood, either unsorted or a sorted T cell fraction (not recorded which). The receptor was isolated from a male donor with ankylosing spondylitis. The CDR3 spells CSAEGWGAGPNQPQHF. CDR3 DNA sequence: TGCAGTGCTGAAGGGTGGGGGGCTGGCCCCAATCAGCCCCAGCATTTT.